A single sample is the source of the 32 T cell receptor beta chains below, sequenced in a study of Graves' ophthalmopathy and Graves' hyperthyroidism (dated by TCRdb to 2017 to 2018). For sequencing, an Illumina HiSeq 2000 was employed. For repertoire sequencing, TCR beta CDR3 regions were amplified from RNA transcripts. HTBI primers and the Qiagen OneStep RT-PCR kit were used in a first-round RT-PCR, which was followed by a second-round multiplex PCR, size selection and purification. The public sequencing data were trimmed at Q25 with fastp and processed into clonotypes with MiXCR by TCRdb, which kept only in-frame beta chains. Merged by CDR3 protein, the rows form single entries marked with the most common genes and DNA. The sample profile shows hundreds of thousands of distinct CDR3 sequences; 20% to 25% of them were found once. In total, the top ten clones hold more than 35% of the sample. The sequencing sample was made of peripheral blood. The source of these receptors is a woman aged 45-65 years with Graves' ophthalmopathy. Donor details come from another sample of the same person, matched by shared clones.

This clonotype was seen repeatedly, ten times or more. For the CDR3, the DNA is TGCGCCAGCAGCTTTGACAGGGCAAGTACCGGGGAGCTGTTTTTT. It encodes CASSFDRASTGELFF. The chain carries TRBV5-1 and TRBJ2-2; 7 nucleotides agree with TRBD1. This CDR3 spans 15 amino acids. J was trimmed by 5 bases and V by 2 bases; bases with no gene match: 6. The germline V gene encodes CDR1 SGHRS and CDR2 YFSETQ.

Details on this clonotype: Possible read error: a much larger clone is one base away. The CDR3 region has the DNA TGTGCCACCAGTAACCCTTTCAAGGGCTACACCTTC. Encoded protein: CATSNPFKGYTF. The V call is TRBV24-1, the J call TRBJ1-2; D remains unclear. V gave up 6 bases and J gave up 8 bases, with 12 bases separating them. The CDR3 length is 12 residues. Germline V lookup: CDR1 KGHDR, CDR2 SFDVKD.

This clonotype was counted ten times or more. The chain carries TRBV2 and TRBJ2-7; a weak D match, TRBD2 (6 bases). V dropped 11 bases and J dropped 2 bases, with 19 bases sitting between them. The CDR3 has 14 residues. The germline V gene encodes CDR1 SNHLY and CDR2 FYNNEI. The chain's CDR3 is CAGTWDRGTYEQYF. CDR3 sequence (DNA): TGTGCCGGCACTTGGGACCGCGGGACCTACGAGCAGTACTTC. Combining the CDR3 with reference TRBV2 and TRBJ2-7 gives the whole variable domain EPEVTQTPSHQVTQMGQEVILRCVPISNHLYFYWYRQILGQKVEFLVSFYNNEISEKSEIFDDQFSVERPDGSNFTLKIRSTKLEDSAMYFCAGTWDRGTYEQYFGPGTRLTVT.

V gene TRBV6-1 combines with J gene TRBJ2-7; perhaps D is TRBD1 or TRBD2 (6 bases each). Trimming took off 5 bases at V and 4 bases at J, with 18 bases between the two ends. This CDR3 spans 15 amino acids. Germline V CDR1 and CDR2: MNHNS, SASEGT. The chain's CDR3 is CASSPGAGTPYEQYF. Here the CDR3 DNA reads TGTGCCAGCAGTCCGGGGGCAGGGACTCCATACGAGCAGTACTTC.

Ten or more counts support this clonotype. V and J are TRBV10-3 and TRBJ2-5, with 7 positions matching TRBD2. The CDR3 runs 13 residues. Losses at the gene ends were 5 bases for V and 5 bases for J; bases not matched to a gene: 5. Germline lookup yields CDR1 ENHRY and CDR2 SYGVKD. The CDR3 region has the DNA TGTGCCATCAGTTGGACTAGTGGGGAGACCCAGTACTTC. Translated, it gives CAISWTSGETQYF.

Only a few counts were recorded for this clonotype. V gene TRBV9 combines with J gene TRBJ2-5, with D uncertain. CDR3 length: 15 amino acids. Trimming removed 3 bases at V and 0 bases at J, with 12 bases between. Germline V gene data show CDR1 as SGDLS and CDR2 as YYNGEE. CDR3 residues: CASSEGFSYQETQYF. For the CDR3, the DNA is TGTGCCAGCAGCGAGGGATTCTCATACCAAGAGACCCAGTACTTC.

This clonotype was picked up many times. This chain uses TRBV28 with TRBJ2-7; D possibly corresponds to TRBD1 (5 bases). Trimming left V 2 bases short and J 4 bases short, with 15 bases between. The CDR3 extends over 15 amino acids. Germline lookup yields CDR1 MDHEN and CDR2 SYDVKM. CDR3 loop: CASSLGSTVTYEQYF. The CDR3 bases are TGTGCCAGCAGTTTAGGGTCGACAGTTACGTACGAGCAGTACTTC. Full variable domain (missing parts from reference TRBV28 and TRBJ2-7): DVKVTQSSRYLVKRTGEKVFLECVQDMDHENMFWYRQDPGLGLRLIYFSYDVKMKEKGDIPEGYSVSREKKERFSLILESASTNQTSMYLCASSLGSTVTYEQYFGPGTRLTVT.

The gene calls are TRBV18 and TRBJ2-7; maybe TRBD1 (6 bases). The germline V gene has CDR1 KGHSH and CDR2 LQKENI. With 3 bases removed from V and 5 bases from J, the gap between germline ends came to 11 bases. This CDR3 spans 13 amino acids. The CDR3 DNA reads TGTGCCAGCTCACCCCCAGGGGTCCACGAGCAGTACTTC. Translated: CASSPPGVHEQYF.

This clonotype was found many times. The CDR3 DNA is TGCAGTGCTAGATTTCCAGACCCCTCTGGAAACACCATATATTTT. It codes for CSARFPDPSGNTIYF. The chain has TRBV20-1 and TRBJ1-3, with no clear D. Trimming removed 2 bases at V and 0 bases at J, with 11 bases between. This CDR3 contains 15 residues. Germline CDR1 reads DFQATT; CDR2 reads SNEGSKA (reference sequence).

This clonotype was seen ten or more times. The chain has TRBV30 and TRBJ1-2, with D maybe TRBD1 (6 bases). The CDR3 has 13 amino acids. Germline values: CDR1 GTSNPN, CDR2 SVGIG (reference sequence). V was trimmed by 2 bases and J by 5 bases, leaving 12 bases between them. This CDR3 reads CAWSTGTPYGYTF. DNA of the CDR3: TGTGCCTGGAGTACCGGGACACCGTATGGCTACACCTTC.

At least ten counts were recorded for this clonotype. This sequence joins TRBV20-1 and TRBJ2-7; 10 bases fit TRBD2. J lost 2 bases, V lost 6 bases, and 7 bases had no gene match. This CDR3 region has 14 residues. Germline V CDR1 and CDR2: DFQATT, SNEGSKA (reference sequence). The CDR3 region has the DNA TGCAGTGCGGTTAGCGGGAGGCCCACCTACGAGCAGTACTTC. It yields the protein CSAVSGRPTYEQYF.

This clonotype came up many times. This chain joins TRBV20-1 and TRBJ2-6; weak D call: TRBD1 (6 bases). CDR1 and CDR2 (germline): DFQATT, SNEGSKA (reference sequence). V lost 5 bases to trimming and J lost 4 bases, with 12 bases between them. This CDR3 spans 14 amino acids. This CDR3 is CSALPGVGANVLTF. CDR3 DNA sequence: TGCAGTGCTCTTCCAGGGGTGGGGGCCAACGTCCTGACTTTC.

In this sample, this clonotype turned up many times. V is TRBV28 and J is TRBJ2-7, with unresolved D. The ends were cut back, 6 bases at V and 4 bases at J, with 31 bases in the middle. CDR1 and CDR2 (germline): MDHEN, SYDVKM. This CDR3 is built from 19 residues. The CDR3 sequence is CASSPYLVGTAETVYEQYF. The CDR3 DNA reads TGTGCCAGCAGCCCATACCTTGTAGGTACTGCGGAGACGGTGTACGAGCAGTACTTC. The whole variable domain, filled in from reference TRBV28 and TRBJ2-7, reads DVKVTQSSRYLVKRTGEKVFLECVQDMDHENMFWYRQDPGLGLRLIYFSYDVKMKEKGDIPEGYSVSREKKERFSLILESASTNQTSMYLCASSPYLVGTAETVYEQYFGPGTRLTVT.

This clonotype was picked up many times. The chain links TRBV10-1 to TRBJ2-1; no firm D call. Per germline, CDR1 WNHNN and CDR2 SYGVQD (reference sequence). Between the trimmed V and J ends, which lost 3 bases and 2 bases, there was a span of 2 bases. CDR3 length equals 12 residues. The CDR3 reads CASSDPYNEQFF. The DNA of the CDR3 is TGCGCCAGCAGTGATCCCTACAATGAGCAGTTCTTC.

V is TRBV27 and J is TRBJ2-7; D possibly matches TRBD1 or TRBD2 (5 bases each). The V end was cut by 10 bases, the J end by 9 bases, with 16 bases between. The CDR3 runs to 11 residues. The germline CDR1 and CDR2 sequences are MNHEY and SMNVEV (reference sequence). CDR3 sequence (DNA): TGTGCCACCCGGGTTGGGGGACGGCAGTACTTC. It yields the protein CATRVGGRQYF.

This chain joins TRBV12-3 or TRBV12-4 and TRBJ1-2; D gene unclear. V dropped 2 bases and J dropped 8 bases, with 9 bases sitting between them. This CDR3 is 12 amino acids long. The CDR3 DNA reads TGTGCCAGCAGTTTATGGGTCGGCGGCTACACCTTC. Protein: CASSLWVGGYTF.

This clonotype was counted ten times or more. This chain uses TRBV2 with TRBJ2-5, with D perhaps matching TRBD2 (6 bases). The CDR3 loop spans 17 amino acids. Germline V gene data show CDR1 as SNHLY and CDR2 as FYNNEI. The V and J ends lost 6 bases and 0 bases respectively, with 20 bases between them. The CDR3 reads CASREKPGLGNQETQYF. CDR3 in DNA: TGTGCCAGCAGAGAAAAACCGGGACTGGGAAACCAAGAGACCCAGTACTTC.

This clonotype appeared a single time. This rearrangement joins TRBV20-1 to TRBJ2-2; 13 bases are a match to TRBD2. The V segment lost 5 bases and the J segment 6 bases; nucleotides outside the gene matches: 12. CDR3 size: 17 residues. The germline gives CDR1 DFQATT, CDR2 SNEGSKA (reference sequence). The CDR3 loop is CSAQRGGGLAGSGELFF. CDR3 DNA: TGCAGTGCTCAAAGGGGGGGGGGACTAGCGGGATCCGGGGAGCTGTTTTTT.

This clonotype was recorded many times. V usage is TRBV28 and J usage is TRBJ2-6; D remains ambiguous. The germline gives CDR1 MDHEN, CDR2 SYDVKM. With 5 bases removed from V and 3 bases from J, the gap between germline ends came to 8 bases. The CDR3 is 14 amino acids. CDR3 loop: CASSGVLGANVLTF. The CDR3, as DNA: TGTGCCAGCAGTGGTGTTCTTGGGGCCAACGTCCTGACTTTC.

This clonotype was detected ten times or more. The V and J genes are TRBV14 and TRBJ2-5; D is uncertain. The CDR3 runs 14 residues. Per the germline V gene, CDR1 is SGHDN and CDR2 is FVKESK. Trimming took off 2 bases at V and 0 bases at J, with 7 bases between the two ends. CDR3 DNA sequence: TGTGCCAGCAGCCAAAGTTGGGACCAAGAGACCCAGTACTTC. As protein: CASSQSWDQETQYF.

In its sample, this clonotype was seen many times. The J gene is TRBJ1-1, the V gene TRBV7-2; no definite D call. V lost 3 bases and J lost 1, with 6 bases in between. The germline gives CDR1 SGHTA, CDR2 FQGNSA. This CDR3 region has 13 residues. The CDR3 DNA follows: TGTGCCAGCAGCTTTGGCGAGAACACTGAAGCTTTCTTT. As protein: CASSFGENTEAFF.

This clonotype was observed at least ten times. The chain recombines TRBV18 with TRBJ1-6; D is uncertain. V lost 2 bases and J 8 bases, leaving 13 bases between the germline ends. Germline CDR1 is KGHSH and CDR2 is LQKENI. This CDR3 contains 15 residues. CDR3 nucleotides: TGTGCCAGCTCACCATTTGTGGGGATGGATTCACCCCTCCACTTT. This translates into CASSPFVGMDSPLHF.

This clonotype was detected many times. This rearrangement joins TRBV7-2 to TRBJ2-2, with 10 bases identical to TRBD2. The CDR3 sequence is 15 residues long. Germline V gene sequence: CDR1 SGHTA, CDR2 FQGNSA. V was pared by 5 bases and J by 7 bases, with 7 bases of the junction left unmatched. CDR3 region: CASSTLGLAVGELFF. The CDR3, as DNA: TGTGCCAGCAGCACCCTCGGACTAGCGGTCGGGGAGCTGTTTTTT.

This clonotype was counted many times. Compared with germline, one end of the junction differs, possibly owing to a read error. The chain joins TRBV5-1 to TRBJ2-2; the D is unclear. CDR1 is SGHRS, CDR2 YFSETQ, per germline. CDR3 length: 14 amino acids. The CDR3: CASSLNGNAGELFF. Written as DNA, the CDR3 is TGCGCCAGCAGCTTGAATGGGAACGCCGGGGAGCTGTTTTTT.

Written as DNA, the CDR3 is TGTGCCAGCACCGAAACAGGGGAAAACGGCTACACCTTC. It translates to CASTETGENGYTF. This chain joins TRBV12-3 or TRBV12-4 and TRBJ1-2; 7 bases are a match to TRBD1. The CDR3 contains 13 residues. The V segment lost 7 bases and the J segment 8 bases; nucleotides outside the gene matches: 10.

This clonotype was recorded a few times. V usage is TRBV10-3 and J usage is TRBJ2-2; D unclear. The germline V and J ends were trimmed by 0 bases and 4 bases, with 12 bases remaining between them. Germline V gene lookup returns CDR1 ENHRY and CDR2 SYGVKD. This CDR3 contains 16 residues. The CDR3, as DNA: TGTGCCATCAGTGAGTCTGAAGGGTTCGGCACCGGGGAGCTGTTTTTT. Translated, it gives CAISESEGFGTGELFF.

This chain links TRBV12-3 or TRBV12-4 with TRBJ1-2; 9 nucleotides line up with TRBD1. The CDR3 spans 14 residues. With 6 bases clipped from V and 8 bases from J, the junction kept 10 bases outside the gene matches. CDR3 nucleotide sequence: TGTGCCAGCAGATACTCGACAGGGGGGATCGGCTACACCTTC. Translated: CASRYSTGGIGYTF.

There are many counts of this clonotype. The CDR3 here is CASSLSIRETQYF. CDR3 in DNA: TGTGCCAGCAGCTTATCCATCCGGGAGACCCAGTACTTC. The chain recombines TRBV7-2 with TRBJ2-5; D gene uncertain. The germline CDR1 and CDR2 sequences are SGHTA and FQGNSA. V was pared by 2 bases and J by 5 bases, with 9 bases between. CDR3 length: 13 amino acids.

This clonotype was seen ten or more times. The chain combines TRBV12-3 or TRBV12-4 with TRBJ2-2, with D possibly matching TRBD1 (6 bases). Trimming shortened V by 3 bases and J by 1 base, and 12 bases separated the two germline ends. The CDR3 runs 16 residues. The CDR3 is CASSFRGGMNTGELFF. The CDR3 DNA follows: TGTGCCAGCAGTTTCAGGGGCGGAATGAACACCGGGGAGCTGTTTTTT.

The V gene is TRBV29-1, the J gene TRBJ2-2; D remains ambiguous. Germline V gene lookup returns CDR1 SQVTM and CDR2 ANQGSEA. This CDR3 comprises 13 residues. CDR3 amino acids: CSVIALKGGELFF. CDR3 nucleotide sequence: TGCAGTGTTATTGCCCTCAAAGGCGGGGAGCTGTTTTTT.

This clonotype was counted ten times or more. V gene TRBV10-3 combines with J gene TRBJ2-7, with 8 bases identical to TRBD2. This CDR3 contains 14 residues. Per the germline V gene, CDR1 is ENHRY and CDR2 is SYGVKD. The V segment lost 10 bases and the J segment 0 bases; nucleotides outside the gene matches: 8. The CDR3 coding sequence is TGTGCCACACTAGCGGACCCTCCCTCCTACGAGCAGTACTTC. It encodes CATLADPPSYEQYF.

This clonotype was counted many times. The rearrangement links TRBV20-1 to TRBJ2-5, with D tentatively TRBD1 (6 bases). Deletions cut 3 bases from V and 1 base from J, with 18 bases between. The V gene's germline CDR1 is DFQATT and CDR2 SNEGSKA (reference sequence). This CDR3 has 16 residues. CDR3: CSARRFQGSFQETQYF. DNA for the CDR3: TGCAGTGCTAGGAGGTTTCAGGGGAGTTTCCAAGAGACCCAGTACTTC.